These 23 T cell receptor beta chains were all obtained from the same sample, sequenced in a study of CD8 T cells in Susac syndrome. Random hexamers were used to reverse transcribe roughly 0.45 to 1 ug of RNA. MiXCR, applied by TCRdb to the immunoSEQ multiplex PCR reads, yields one record per CDR3 protein. Seen here are more than 150,000 distinct CDR3 sequences, roughly 95% observed once, and the top ten hold 0.1% to 0.15%. The sequenced sample was CD4+ T cells from PBMCs. All receptors derive from a human donor with Susac syndrome.

The V gene is TRBV30, the J gene TRBJ2-5, with 7 bases identical to TRBD2. CDR1 is GTSNPN, CDR2 SVGIG, per germline (reference sequence). V was pared by 3 bases and J by 2 bases, with 3 bases of the junction left unmatched. The CDR3 is 13 residues long. CDR3 sequence reads: CAWSLAVQETQYF. CDR3 bases: TGTGCCTGGAGCCTAGCGGTTCAAGAGACCCAGTACTTC.

This clonotype was recorded only once. This rearrangement joins TRBV28 to TRBJ2-1; 9 nucleotides match TRBD1. CDR1 and CDR2 (germline): MDHEN, SYDVKM. V gave up 5 bases and J gave up 1 base; unmatched junction bases: 6. The CDR3 is made up of 16 amino acids. In nucleotides, the CDR3 is TGTGCCAGCAGTCCCATCGGGACAGGGTCCTACAATGAGCAGTTCTTC. Amino acids: CASSPIGTGSYNEQFF.

This clonotype was counted a single time. The rearrangement links TRBV18 to TRBJ1-5, with D possibly TRBD1 on 5 matching bases. Trimming stripped 3 bases from V and 7 bases from J, with 13 bases between. Germline V gene data show CDR1 as KGHSH and CDR2 as LQKENI. This CDR3 comprises 14 residues. The CDR3 loop reads CASSPRRVGQPQHF. Here the CDR3 DNA reads TGTGCCAGCTCACCCCGCAGGGTAGGGCAGCCCCAGCATTTT.

The chain combines TRBV11-2 with TRBJ2-5; perhaps TRBD1 as D (6 bases). The germline V gene encodes CDR1 SGHAT and CDR2 FQNNGV. Between the trimmed V and J ends, which lost 6 bases and 5 bases, there was a span of 13 bases. The CDR3 is made up of 13 amino acids. DNA for the CDR3: TGTGCCAGCAGTTTCTCAGGGGTTGAGACCCAGTACTTC. Residues: CASSFSGVETQYF.

CDR3 in amino acids: CASSHMTADTQYF. The CDR3 DNA follows: TGTGCCAGCAGCCACATGACAGCAGATACGCAGTATTTT. The gene calls are TRBV3-1 and TRBJ2-3; TRBD1 might be the D (5 bases). CDR1 and CDR2 (germline): LGHDT, YNNKEL (reference sequence). This CDR3 spans 13 amino acids. V lost 3 bases and J lost 4, with 8 bases in between.

The V and J genes are TRBV28 and TRBJ1-2; D perhaps matches TRBD1 (5 bases). CDR1 and CDR2 from the germline V gene are MDHEN and SYDVKM. CDR3 size: 17 residues. With 2 bases removed from V and 8 bases from J, the gap between germline ends came to 24 bases. The CDR3 is CASSLKVLQGGWHGYTF. The CDR3 DNA follows: TGTGCCAGCAGTTTAAAGGTTTTGCAGGGAGGATGGCACGGCTACACCTTC.

The genes are TRBV9 and TRBJ2-3, with 7 bases that match TRBD1. The CDR3 totals 14 residues. The V gene's germline CDR1 is SGDLS and CDR2 YYNGEE. J lost 6 bases, V lost 3 bases, and 7 bases had no gene match. The DNA for the CDR3 is TGTGCCAGCAGCGGAGGGACAGAAGGGGATACGCAGTATTTT. Translation: CASSGGTEGDTQYF.

This sequence joins TRBV2 and TRBJ2-7; D not resolved. CDR3 length equals 11 residues. Deletions cut 4 bases from V and 2 bases from J, with 3 bases between. Per the germline V gene, CDR1 is SNHLY and CDR2 is FYNNEI. The CDR3 region is CASSVTYEQYV. CDR3 DNA sequence: TGTGCCAGCAGTGTCACCTACGAGCAGTACGTC.

The chain employs TRBV6-1 and TRBJ2-1, with TRBD1 as a possible D gene (5 bases). Trimming shortened V by 5 bases and J by 6 bases, and 23 bases separated the two germline ends. Germline V gene data show CDR1 as MNHNS and CDR2 as SASEGT. The CDR3 loop spans 17 amino acids. The CDR3 here is CASSPQRLPGSRNEQFF. DNA of the CDR3: TGTGCCAGCAGTCCCCAACGGCTTCCAGGGTCTCGCAATGAGCAGTTCTTC.

The V call is TRBV25-1, the J call TRBJ1-5; D call uncertain. Germline V gene data show CDR1 as MGHDK and CDR2 as SYGVNS. There are 15 residues in the CDR3. The ends were cut back, 2 bases at V and 3 bases at J, with 11 bases in the middle. The CDR3 coding sequence is TGTGCCAGCAGTGAAGGGGTAGTCTCCAATCAGCCCCAGCATTTT. It encodes CASSEGVVSNQPQHF.

The V and J genes are TRBV5-1 and TRBJ2-1, with 7 nucleotides matching TRBD1. The germline gives CDR1 SGHRS, CDR2 YFSETQ. The CDR3 is made up of 14 amino acids. Unmatched junction bases numbered 6, after V lost 5 bases and J lost 4 bases. CDR3 nucleotide sequence: TGCGCCAGCAGTCGACAGGGCCCATACAATGAGCAGTTCTTC. This sequence encodes CASSRQGPYNEQFF.

The rearrangement links TRBV6-1 to TRBJ2-5, with 7 positions matching TRBD1. Germline CDR1 and CDR2: MNHNS and SASEGT. This CDR3 has 16 amino acids. With 3 bases clipped from V and 4 bases from J, the junction kept 11 bases outside the gene matches. In DNA form, the CDR3 reads TGTGCCAGCAGTGACGGACAGGACCTACCCCCAGAGACCCAGTACTTC. Its protein is CASSDGQDLPPETQYF.

This chain uses TRBV27 with TRBJ2-7, with a tentative D call TRBD1 (6 bases). The V and J ends lost 6 bases and 6 bases respectively, with 12 bases between them. This CDR3 comprises 12 residues. Germline V gene sequence: CDR1 MNHEY, CDR2 SMNVEV (reference sequence). CDR3 nucleotide sequence: TGTGCCAGCAGCCAAAACAGGGCCGAGCAGTACTTC. It translates to CASSQNRAEQYF.

The chain couples TRBV2 to TRBJ2-5, with D possibly matching TRBD2 (5 bases). CDR3 length equals 13 residues. The V end lost 3 bases, the J end lost 4 bases, and 9 bases lay between the germline ends. The germline gives CDR1 SNHLY, CDR2 FYNNEI. CDR3 sequence (DNA): TGTGCCAGCAGTGACGGTGCGGGAGAGACCCAGTACTTC. Translated: CASSDGAGETQYF.

V gene TRBV20-1 combines with J gene TRBJ2-7, with TRBD2 matching 7 bases. The CDR3 has 13 residues. V lost 3 bases and J lost 5; bases outside the gene matches: 7. Per germline, CDR1 DFQATT and CDR2 SNEGSKA (reference sequence). The CDR3 nucleotides read TGCAGTGCTAGGGGCGGGAGTCTGGACGAGCAGTACTTC. Its protein is CSARGGSLDEQYF.

The chain is built from TRBV7-2 and TRBJ2-7; no firm D call. This CDR3 has 14 amino acids. Trimming left V 1 base short and J 2 bases short, with 9 bases between. Germline CDR1 is SGHTA and CDR2 is FQGNSA. CDR3 residues: CASSLEAYPYEQYF. CDR3 nucleotide sequence: TGTGCCAGCAGCTTAGAAGCTTATCCCTACGAGCAGTACTTC.

The chain carries TRBV30 and TRBJ1-3; the match to TRBD1 covers 9 bases. CDR1 is GTSNPN and CDR2 is SVGIG in the germline V gene (reference sequence). The CDR3 sequence is 15 residues long. The V segment lost 1 base and the J segment 9 bases; nucleotides outside the gene matches: 10. The CDR3 bases are TGTGCCTGGAGTGCCACAGGGGGCTCCCTAGGCACCATATATTTT. Translated, it gives CAWSATGGSLGTIYF.

V is TRBV5-4 and J is TRBJ2-7; 15 bases match TRBD2. Germline CDR1 is SGHNT and CDR2 is YYREEE (reference sequence). J lost 6 bases, V lost 5 bases, and 12 bases had no gene match. This CDR3 spans 17 amino acids. CDR3 DNA: TGTGCCAGCAGGTCGGGACTAGCGGGGGGCAATGGAGGCGAGCAGTACTTC. As protein: CASRSGLAGGNGGEQYF.

The chain recombines TRBV30 with TRBJ2-3; 7 nucleotides match TRBD1. V lost 5 bases and J lost 2; bases outside the gene matches: 7. This CDR3 is built from 14 residues. The germline V gene has CDR1 GTSNPN and CDR2 SVGIG (reference sequence). The CDR3 region has the DNA TGTGCCTGGGACAGGGCCTCAAACACAGATACGCAGTATTTT. Translated: CAWDRASNTDTQYF.

J is TRBJ1-6 and V is TRBV3-1, with D tentatively TRBD1 (5 bases). Germline CDR1 reads LGHDT; CDR2 reads YNNKEL (reference sequence). This CDR3 contains 15 residues. V was pared by 1 base and J by 7 bases, with 11 bases between. CDR3 sequence: CASSQAAGRNSPLHF. The DNA of the CDR3 is TGTGCCAGCAGCCAAGCGGCAGGGAGGAATTCACCCCTCCACTTT.

Here the CDR3 reads CASGNRKETQYF. The CDR3 DNA is TGTGCCAGCGGTAACAGGAAAGAGACCCAGTACTTC. V and J are TRBV7-2 and TRBJ2-5; D possibly corresponds to TRBD1 (5 bases). V was cut by 8 bases and J by 3 bases, with 10 bases left in between. CDR3 length equals 12 residues. Germline assignment: CDR1 SGHTA and CDR2 FQGNSA.

This chain links TRBV28 with TRBJ2-4; D unresolved. Trimming cost V 2 bases and J 6 bases, with 20 bases left between them. Germline V gene data show CDR1 as MDHEN and CDR2 as SYDVKM. The CDR3 is made up of 17 amino acids. CDR3 in amino acids: CASSLKGLGSQGNIQYF. The CDR3 DNA sequence: TGTGCCAGCAGTTTAAAAGGCCTGGGTTCCCAAGGAAACATTCAGTACTTC.

The genes are TRBV9 and TRBJ2-3; TRBD2 matches 7 bases. The CDR3 is made up of 16 amino acids. J gave up 7 bases and V 4 bases, and 15 bases lay outside the gene matches. CDR1 is SGDLS and CDR2 is YYNGEE in the germline V gene. The CDR3 DNA reads as TGTGCCAGCAGCCCGGGGGGTCGTTCGGGGTCATATACGCAGTATTTT. Amino acid sequence: CASSPGGRSGSYTQYF.